These 11 T cell receptor beta chains originate from one sample sequenced in a study of blood T cell repertoires in COVID-19. Only in-frame clones appear in the TCRdb table, and some are missing; sequencing was by immunoSEQ multiplex PCR. The table lists about 200,000 clones, about 80% of them singletons. The source material was PBMCs or T cells enriched from blood (not recorded which). These receptor sequences come from a man in his forties who had recovered from COVID-19.

The genes are TRBV7-3 and TRBJ1-1; TRBD1 matches 7 bases. CDR1 SGHTA and CDR2 FQGTGA come from the germline V gene. The CDR3 length is 13 residues. J gave up 3 bases and V 5 bases, and 3 bases lay outside the gene matches. CDR3 DNA sequence: TGTGCCAGCAGCGTGGGACAGCACACTGAAGCTTTCTTT. Translated, it gives CASSVGQHTEAFF.

This chain links TRBV2 with TRBJ1-1; TRBD1 matches at 8 bases. Unmatched junction bases numbered 5, after V lost 4 bases and J lost 4 bases. The CDR3 spans 14 residues. Germline V lookup: CDR1 SNHLY, CDR2 FYNNEI. In DNA form, the CDR3 reads TGTGCCAGCAGTGGTTCAGGACAGGGCACTGAAGCTTTCTTT. This translates into CASSGSGQGTEAFF.

This clone was recorded only once. This chain connects TRBV9 to TRBJ2-5; TRBD2 aligns across 12 bases. Trimming at V came to 3 bases and at J to 0 bases, leaving 9 bases not matched to a gene. The CDR3 has 18 amino acids. Germline CDR1 and CDR2: SGDLS and YYNGEE. The CDR3 here is CASSARLAGDGYQETQYF. DNA of the CDR3: TGTGCCAGCAGCGCACGACTAGCGGGAGATGGGTACCAAGAGACCCAGTACTTC.

The chain joins TRBV9 to TRBJ2-3, with D perhaps TRBD1 (5 bases). The CDR3 runs to 13 residues. Germline CDR1 reads SGDLS; CDR2 reads YYNGEE. V lost 0 bases and J 9 bases, leaving 11 bases between the germline ends. The CDR3 region is CASSVESSGTQYF. In DNA, the CDR3 is TGTGCCAGCAGCGTAGAGTCGTCAGGGACGCAGTATTTT.

Comment on this clone: Sequence at one end of the junction differs from germline and may be a read error. The chain couples TRBV2 to TRBJ2-3; D assignment may be TRBD1 or TRBD2 (5 bases each). Germline values: CDR1 SNHLY, CDR2 FYNNEI. The CDR3 contains 11 residues. CDR3 amino acids: CASGGTALRDF. CDR3 sequence (DNA): TGTGCCAGCGGTGGGACCGCGCTGAGGGATTTT.

Note on this clone: This sequence may be a read error, since a much larger clone differs from it by one base. The chain has TRBV7-7 and TRBJ2-1; D possibly corresponds to TRBD1 (6 bases). This CDR3 comprises 13 residues. Germline assignment: CDR1 SSHAT and CDR2 FNYEAQ (reference sequence). Trimming cost V 4 bases and J 4 bases, with 8 bases left between them. The CDR3 nucleotides read TGTGCCAGCAGCTCTGGACAGTACAATGAGCAGTTCTTC. Its translation: CASSSGQYNEQFF.

The rearrangement links TRBV19 to TRBJ1-6, with D hard to call. The germline V gene encodes CDR1 LNHDA and CDR2 SQIVND (reference sequence). Trimming pared 5 bases from V and 11 bases from J, leaving 13 bases between. The length of the CDR3 is 13 residues. The CDR3 loop reads CASSSQTRTPLHF. The DNA of the CDR3 is TGTGCCAGTAGTTCTCAAACTAGAACACCCCTCCACTTT.

The genes are TRBV19 and TRBJ1-2; D remains unclear. The length of the CDR3 is 14 residues. Germline assignment: CDR1 LNHDA and CDR2 SQIVND (reference sequence). The V gene lost 1 base and the J gene lost 5 bases, with 11 bases spanning the gap. The CDR3 coding sequence is TGTGCCAGTAGTATAGTCTCTCCCGTTTATGGCTACACCTTC. This gives the protein CASSIVSPVYGYTF.

This chain joins TRBV23-1 and TRBJ1-2, with no clear D. TRBV23-1 is given ORF status, its function remaining uncertain. The CDR3 spans 10 residues. Trimming took off 11 bases at V and 2 bases at J, with 6 bases between the two ends. For the CDR3, the DNA is TGCGCCCACTGGAACTATGGCTACACCTTC. Translated: CAHWNYGYTF.

The chain has TRBV6-1 and TRBJ1-5, with a tentative D call TRBD1 (6 bases). The CDR3 spans 15 residues. The V end was cut by 0 bases, the J end by 6 bases, with 12 bases between. Germline V gene sequence: CDR1 MNHNS, CDR2 SASEGT. The CDR3 loop is CASSEARGLGQPQHF. The CDR3 nucleotides read TGTGCCAGCAGTGAAGCGAGGGGGTTGGGTCAGCCCCAGCATTTT.

Only a few counts were recorded for this clone. The rearrangement uses TRBV19 and TRBJ1-1, with D perhaps matching TRBD1 (6 bases). CDR3 length equals 14 residues. V lost 3 bases to trimming and J lost 2 bases, with 10 bases between them. CDR1 is LNHDA and CDR2 is SQIVND in the germline V gene (reference sequence). The DNA of the CDR3 is TGTGCCAGTAGTATCTCCAGGGGCAACACTGAAGCTTTCTTT. Translated, it gives CASSISRGNTEAFF.